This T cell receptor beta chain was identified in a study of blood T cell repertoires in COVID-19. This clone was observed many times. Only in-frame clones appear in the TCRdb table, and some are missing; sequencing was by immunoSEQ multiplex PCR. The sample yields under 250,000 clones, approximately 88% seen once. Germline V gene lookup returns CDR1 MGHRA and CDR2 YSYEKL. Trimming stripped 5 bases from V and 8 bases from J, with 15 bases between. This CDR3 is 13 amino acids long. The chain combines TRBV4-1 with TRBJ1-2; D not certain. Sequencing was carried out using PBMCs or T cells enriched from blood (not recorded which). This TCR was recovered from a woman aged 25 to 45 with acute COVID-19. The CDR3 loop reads CASSWELAIGYTF. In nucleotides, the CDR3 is TGCGCCAGCAGCTGGGAGCTTGCCATCGGCTACACCTTC.